These 16 T cell receptor beta chains were all obtained from the same sample, sequenced in a study of T-cell memory formation after mild COVID-19. Using its own MiXCR run on the 5' RACE reads, TCRdb lists one record per CDR3 protein. The sample lists under 250,000 distinct CDR3 sequences; approximately 15% were seen once. Sequencing used PBMCs or a T cell subset sorted from them (not recorded which). The receptors stem from an adult woman who had mild COVID-19 (a few samples of this study predate the infection). Cell type and time point are not known.

The rearrangement joins TRBV19 to TRBJ1-5; 7 bases are shared with TRBD1. The CDR3 is made up of 16 amino acids. Germline V gene sequence: CDR1 LNHDA, CDR2 SQIVND (reference sequence). With 2 bases clipped from V and 6 bases from J, the junction kept 10 bases outside the gene matches. CDR3 residues: CASSILGRGLSQPQHF. The DNA for the CDR3 is TGTGCCAGTAGTATACTAGGCAGGGGGTTAAGTCAGCCCCAGCATTTT.

This chain uses TRBV10-3 with TRBJ2-1; D is unclear. This CDR3 is built from 14 residues. Trimming cost V 7 bases and J 4 bases, with 14 bases left between them. The V gene's germline CDR1 is ENHRY and CDR2 SYGVKD. In DNA form, the CDR3 reads TGTGCCATCAAGAGCGTGGCTGAGTACAATGAGCAGTTCTTC. Translated: CAIKSVAEYNEQFF.

The rearrangement uses TRBV29-1 and TRBJ2-5; perhaps TRBD2 as D (6 bases). The CDR3 contains 14 residues. The germline CDR1 and CDR2 sequences are SQVTM and ANQGSEA. Trimming removed 7 bases at V and 9 bases at J, with 24 bases between. CDR3 bases: TGCAGCGCTTCAGGGACTCGCGGAGAGTGGGCCCAGTACTTC. Translated, it gives CSASGTRGEWAQYF.

This sequence joins TRBV29-1 and TRBJ2-1; TRBD2 matches 14 bases. With V trimmed by 2 bases and J by 7 bases, 4 bases remained unmatched. Germline assignment: CDR1 SQVTM and CDR2 ANQGSEA. The CDR3 spans 15 residues. The CDR3 DNA follows: TGCAGCGTTGAATCCGGGACTAGCGGGAGTAATGAGCAGTTCTTC. Amino acid sequence: CSVESGTSGSNEQFF.

This clonotype showed up many times. The CDR3 sequence: CASSQVELITGELFF. The CDR3 DNA reads TGCGCCAGCAGCCAAGTGGAGCTTATCACCGGGGAGCTGTTTTTT. The J gene is TRBJ2-2, the V gene TRBV4-1; no reliable D call. Looked up from germline, CDR1 is MGHRA and CDR2 is YSYEKL. This CDR3 comprises 15 residues. V lost 1 base and J lost 4, with 10 bases in between.

The sample holds a few counts of this clonotype. The chain uses TRBV10-3 and TRBJ1-3; TRBD1 aligns across 7 bases. This CDR3 comprises 17 residues. Germline assignment: CDR1 ENHRY and CDR2 SYGVKD. V was pared by 6 bases and J by 0 bases, with 11 bases of the junction left unmatched. CDR3 protein: CAISEPGDSSSGNTIYF. Here the CDR3 DNA reads TGTGCCATCAGCGAACCGGGGGACAGTTCCTCTGGAAACACCATATATTTT.

The genes are TRBV5-1 and TRBJ2-5, with a weak D call TRBD2 (5 bases). In germline, CDR1 is SGHRS, CDR2 YFSETQ. Between the trimmed V and J ends, which lost 4 bases and 2 bases, there was a span of 12 bases. The CDR3 is made up of 14 amino acids. The CDR3 sequence: CASSREPSQETQYF. DNA for the CDR3: TGCGCCAGCAGCCGGGAACCCTCTCAAGAGACCCAGTACTTC.

In this sample, this clonotype turned up a few times. The chain uses TRBV25-1 and TRBJ2-5, with a possible D match to TRBD1 (6 bases). The CDR3 is made up of 15 amino acids. The V end lost 3 bases, the J end lost 2 bases, and 13 bases lay between the germline ends. Germline loops: CDR1 MGHDK, CDR2 SYGVNS. CDR3: CASSDHRALQETQYF. The CDR3 coding sequence is TGTGCCAGCAGTGATCACAGGGCTTTACAAGAGACCCAGTACTTC.

In this sample, this clonotype turned up a few times. This chain connects TRBV2 to TRBJ2-3; the D is unclear. The V end was cut by 5 bases, the J end by 6 bases, with 9 bases between. CDR1 and CDR2 (germline): SNHLY, FYNNEI. The CDR3 is 12 residues long. Here the CDR3 reads CASSFITDTQYF. In DNA, the CDR3 is TGTGCCAGCAGTTTTATTACGGATACGCAGTATTTT.

V is TRBV10-3 and J is TRBJ1-2; TRBD1 matches 9 bases. CDR3 length: 14 residues. V lost 8 bases and J lost 7; bases outside the gene matches: 11. Germline V gene data show CDR1 as ENHRY and CDR2 as SYGVKD. The DNA for the CDR3 is TGTGCCATCCTTTCCCGGGACAGGGAGGTTGGCTACACCTTC. Translation gives CAILSRDREVGYTF.

This clonotype was observed at least ten times. V gene TRBV12-3 or TRBV12-4 combines with J gene TRBJ2-7; TRBD2 matches at 13 bases. V lost 4 bases, J lost 7 bases, and 7 bases stayed unmatched. The CDR3 length is 15 residues. CDR3 nucleotide sequence: TGTGCCAGCAGTTGGACTAGCGGGAGCTTGGGTGAGCAGTACTTC. Its translation is CASSWTSGSLGEQYF.

The genes are TRBV7-9 and TRBJ2-6; perhaps TRBD1 as D (6 bases). V was trimmed by 0 bases and J by 3 bases, leaving 12 bases between them. The CDR3 sequence is 17 residues long. CDR1 and CDR2 from the germline V gene are SEHNR and FQNEAQ (reference sequence). CDR3 region: CASSLAVHRDGANVLTF. The CDR3 DNA sequence: TGTGCCAGCAGCTTAGCGGTCCACAGGGATGGGGCCAACGTCCTGACTTTC.

The gene calls are TRBV30 and TRBJ2-5, with 8 bases fitting TRBD1. Germline V gives CDR1 GTSNPN, CDR2 SVGIG (reference sequence). The CDR3 covers 12 residues. The V and J ends lost 5 bases and 1 base, in that order; junction bases with no gene match: 0. The CDR3 bases are TGTGCCTGGGGACAGGGCCAAGAGACCCAGTACTTC. This translates into CAWGQGQETQYF. Drawing the rest from reference TRBV30 and TRBJ2-5, the complete variable domain is SQTIHQWPATLVQPVGSPLSLECTVEGTSNPNLYWYRQAAGRGLQLLFYSVGIGQISSEVPQNLSASRPQDRQFILSSKKLLLSDSGFYLCAWGQGQETQYFGPGTRLLVL.

This clonotype was seen ten or more times. This chain uses TRBV20-1 with TRBJ2-2, with 8 bases identical to TRBD1. CDR1 and CDR2 from the germline V gene are DFQATT and SNEGSKA (reference sequence). J gave up 6 bases and V 3 bases, and 6 bases lay outside the gene matches. The CDR3 contains 14 residues. CDR3 bases: TGCAGTGCTAGCAAGGCAGGGGGCGCCGGGGAGCTGTTTTTT. Its protein is CSASKAGGAGELFF.

This chain links TRBV2 with TRBJ2-7, with 10 positions matching TRBD1. Germline CDR1 reads SNHLY; CDR2 reads FYNNEI. V trimming: 6 bases; J trimming: 1 base; junction bases outside the gene matches: 6. This CDR3 region has 15 residues. CDR3 protein: CASSADRGRSYEQYF. DNA for the CDR3: TGTGCCAGCAGCGCGGACAGGGGGAGGTCCTACGAGCAGTACTTC.

This clonotype was detected only a few times. The chain links TRBV7-8 to TRBJ2-5; D ambiguous. V was shortened by 6 bases and J by 1 base, with 15 bases between the two germline ends. The germline V gene has CDR1 SGHVS and CDR2 FQNEAQ. The CDR3 has 15 residues. CDR3 amino acids: CASRPIVGSQETQYF. The CDR3 DNA sequence: TGTGCCAGCAGACCAATCGTCGGGTCCCAAGAGACCCAGTACTTC.